Sequencing of this T cell receptor (beta chain) was carried out in a study of blood T cell repertoires in COVID-19. CDR3 size: 15 residues. Trimming cost V 3 bases and J 7 bases, with 16 bases left between them. Per germline, CDR1 MDHEN and CDR2 SYDVKM. Assay: immunoSEQ multiplex PCR; the TCRdb copy retains only in-frame clones and omits some. Among around 300,000 clones listed, around 90% were seen once. This clonotype was sampled from a woman in her thirties or forties who had recovered from COVID-19. Sequencing input: peripheral blood. The J gene is TRBJ1-3, the V gene TRBV28; the D gene is possibly TRBD1 (6 bases). The CDR3, as DNA: TGTGCCAGCAGTTTCGCGGGGGCGGAAGGTAACACCATATATTTT. Its translation: CASSFAGAEGNTIYF.